This T cell receptor (beta chain) was identified in a study of radiotherapy plus CTLA-4 blockade in lung cancer. As for the study in general: The study recorded objective responses in 18% of patients and disease control in around 33%. Regarding the study as a whole: Early clonal dynamics of blood T cells, together with interferon-beta, were reported as the best response predictor.

Alongside CTLA-4 blockade with ipilimumab, patients with chemo-refractory metastatic non-small-cell lung cancer received focal radiation. Libraries were prepared by immunoSEQ multiplex PCR; TCRdb keeps only in-frame clonotypes and omits some of them. The sample records about 48,000 clones, 75% to 85% being singletons. In regard to this clone: Its target is unknown.

The TCR originated in a human donor with non-small cell lung cancer who had stable disease on radiotherapy plus ipilimumab. The sequencing here drew on peripheral blood, taken from a patient treated with radiotherapy plus ipilimumab.

CDR3 amino acids: CASSLDPTGGEQYF. The CDR3 bases are TGCGCCAGCAGCTTGGATCCGACGGGTGGCGAGCAGTACTTC. The rearrangement uses TRBV5-1 and TRBJ2-7; unclear D gene. This CDR3 is built from 14 residues. V was trimmed by 0 bases and J by 6 bases, leaving 13 bases between them. From germline, CDR1 is SGHRS and CDR2 YFSETQ.